The 26 T cell receptor beta chains listed next were all sequenced from one sample in a study of spatial heterogeneity in lung cancer. Study conclusions and caveats: The number of expanded tumor alpha and beta chains correlated with mutation number.

Regarding time point: sample taken at primary tumor resection. Their specific antigens are unknown. TCRdb analysed the 5' RACE reads with MiXCR anew, one entry per CDR3 protein. The repertoire holds approximately 94,000 distinct CDR3 sequences, under 4.5% seen once, with 21% in the top ten. The sequencing used lung tumor tissue, collected at surgery. The receptors derive from a male donor with early-stage non-small cell lung cancer.

This clonotype was counted ten times or more. The V gene is TRBV12-3 or TRBV12-4, the J gene TRBJ2-1; no definite D call. The CDR3 length is 15 residues. V lost 2 bases to trimming and J lost 0 bases, with 8 bases between them. The CDR3 spells CASSLSASSYNEQFF. The CDR3 region has the DNA TGTGCCAGCAGTTTAAGTGCCAGCTCCTACAATGAGCAGTTCTTC.

At least ten counts were recorded for this clonotype. This chain links TRBV5-1 with TRBJ2-1; 10 bases map to TRBD2. This CDR3 has 14 amino acids. The germline CDR1 and CDR2 sequences are SGHRS and YFSETQ. V trimming: 2 bases; J trimming: 8 bases; junction bases outside the gene matches: 4. The CDR3 sequence is CASSLAGGAYEQFF. Written as DNA, the CDR3 is TGCGCCAGCAGCTTAGCGGGAGGGGCATATGAGCAGTTCTTC.

This clonotype was recorded at least ten times. The chain employs TRBV3-1 and TRBJ2-2; D is unresolved. This CDR3 comprises 12 residues. V was clipped by 5 bases and J by 7 bases, with 8 bases between them. Germline CDR1 and CDR2: LGHDT and YNNKEL (reference sequence). CDR3 sequence (DNA): TGTGCCAGCAGCTCCATTGTCGGGGAGCTGTTTTTT. It translates to CASSSIVGELFF. The whole variable domain, filled in from reference TRBV3-1 and TRBJ2-2, reads DTAVSQTPKYLVTQMGNDKSIKCEQNLGHDTMYWYKQDSKKFLKIMFSYNNKELIINETVPNRFSPKSPDKAHLNLHINSLELGDSAVYFCASSSIVGELFFGEGSRLTVL.

The sample holds many counts of this clonotype. The chain is built from TRBV6-1 and TRBJ1-5; D gene uncertain. V shed 3 bases and J shed 5 bases, with 8 bases lying between them. CDR3 size: 13 residues. Germline CDR1 reads MNHNS; CDR2 reads SASEGT. The CDR3 reads CASSEQEYQPQHF. The CDR3 DNA reads TGTGCCAGCAGTGAGCAGGAATATCAGCCCCAGCATTTT.

This clonotype showed up many times. The chain carries TRBV20-1 and TRBJ1-1, with D possibly matching TRBD1 (5 bases). Per germline, CDR1 DFQATT and CDR2 SNEGSKA (reference sequence). The germline V and J ends were trimmed by 3 bases and 4 bases, with 12 bases remaining between them. The CDR3 extends over 13 amino acids. CDR3 sequence (DNA): TGCAGTGCTAGTTCGGGGGAGGTCACTGAAGCTTTCTTT. This gives the protein CSASSGEVTEAFF.

This clonotype appeared many times. The chain couples TRBV12-3 or TRBV12-4 to TRBJ2-7; D remains unclear. The CDR3 runs to 14 residues. Trimming took 6 bases from V and 1 from J, leaving 13 bases between them. The CDR3: CASSPFSSSYEQYF. DNA for the CDR3: TGTGCCAGCAGCCCCTTTTCCAGTTCCTACGAGCAGTACTTC.

This clonotype was picked up a small number of times. The chain links TRBV29-1 to TRBJ2-3, with 8 bases identical to TRBD2. V lost 2 bases and J lost 2; bases outside the gene matches: 9. CDR1 is SQVTM, CDR2 ANQGSEA, per germline. The CDR3 spans 16 residues. CDR3: CSVESARAGDTDTQYF. The CDR3 DNA reads TGCAGCGTTGAATCCGCTCGAGCGGGGGACACAGATACGCAGTATTTT.

This clonotype was found many times. Here the CDR3 DNA reads TGCAGCGTCGCGTCCGGTGGGTATAGTAACTACGAGCAGTACTTC. Translation: CSVASGGYSNYEQYF. This chain links TRBV29-1 with TRBJ2-7; D unresolved. The CDR3 contains 15 residues. The V and J ends lost 6 bases and 3 bases respectively, with 21 bases between them. In germline, CDR1 is SQVTM, CDR2 ANQGSEA.

This clonotype was found many times. The CDR3 bases are TGCGCCAGCAGCAGTTCGGTGGGGGACCGGGAGCTGTTTTTT. Protein sequence: CASSSSVGDRELFF. The rearrangement joins TRBV5-1 to TRBJ2-2, with D perhaps given as TRBD1 or TRBD2 (5 bases each). V was shortened by 4 bases and J by 9 bases, with 16 bases between the two germline ends. The CDR3 spans 14 residues. From germline, CDR1 is SGHRS and CDR2 YFSETQ.

There are many counts of this clonotype. V and J are TRBV10-3 and TRBJ2-6; 7 nucleotides align to TRBD2. Germline CDR1 ENHRY, CDR2 SYGVKD. The CDR3 extends over 17 amino acids. Trimming at V came to 0 bases and at J to 0 bases, leaving 2 bases not matched to a gene. The CDR3 reads CAISESGGDSGANVLTF. CDR3 DNA: TGTGCCATCAGTGAGTCGGGAGGGGACTCTGGGGCCAACGTCCTGACTTTC.

In this sample, this clonotype turned up many times. The V and J genes are TRBV5-1 and TRBJ1-1, with no clear D. This CDR3 region has 11 residues. The germline CDR1 and CDR2 sequences are SGHRS and YFSETQ. V gave up 0 bases and J gave up 4 bases, with 1 base separating them. This CDR3 is CASSLGTEAFF. The CDR3 region has the DNA TGCGCCAGCAGCTTGGGCACTGAAGCTTTCTTT.

This clonotype has a count of ten or more. The chain links TRBV20-1 to TRBJ2-1; unclear D gene. The CDR3 extends over 13 amino acids. V gave up 1 base and J gave up 4 bases, with 8 bases separating them. The germline V gene encodes CDR1 DFQATT and CDR2 SNEGSKA (reference sequence). The CDR3 sequence: CSARGLKYNEQFF. The CDR3 region has the DNA TGCAGTGCTAGAGGACTGAAATACAATGAGCAGTTCTTC.

A few counts support this clonotype. V is TRBV4-2 and J is TRBJ2-3; perhaps TRBD2 as D (5 bases). This CDR3 region has 16 residues. Looked up from germline, CDR1 is LGHNA and CDR2 is YNFKEQ. Trimming cost V 1 base and J 1 base, with 12 bases left between them. Written as DNA, the CDR3 is TGTGCCAGCAGCCAAGCCGAAGAGGGAGGCACAGATACGCAGTATTTT. It specifies CASSQAEEGGTDTQYF.

Many counts were recorded for this clonotype. The chain is built from TRBV20-1 and TRBJ1-1; tentative D call: TRBD1 (5 bases). This CDR3 spans 15 amino acids. Trimming took 2 bases from V and 11 from J, leaving 24 bases between them. Germline loops: CDR1 DFQATT, CDR2 SNEGSKA (reference sequence). CDR3 coding DNA: TGCAGTGCTAGAACCGAACAGGACCGGTCGGGAGAGGCTTTCTTT. Amino acid sequence: CSARTEQDRSGEAFF.

This clonotype was picked up many times. This chain joins TRBV29-1 and TRBJ2-5, with D uncertain. This CDR3 is 12 amino acids long. Germline-derived CDR1 and CDR2 are SQVTM and ANQGSEA. Trimming stripped 2 bases from V and 9 bases from J, with 13 bases between. CDR3 DNA sequence: TGCAGCGTTGAAAGCTCTCCTTGGGCCCAGTACTTC. This translates into CSVESSPWAQYF.

The sample holds many counts of this clonotype. The V and J genes are TRBV4-1 and TRBJ2-7, with 7 bases identical to TRBD2. This CDR3 comprises 14 residues. Germline-derived CDR1 and CDR2 are MGHRA and YSYEKL. Unmatched junction bases numbered 8, after V lost 2 bases and J lost 7 bases. DNA of the CDR3: TGCGCCAGCAGCCAATATCCGGGAGCGGGGGAGCAGTACTTC. Its translation is CASSQYPGAGEQYF.

This clonotype occurred many times. The gene calls are TRBV7-8 and TRBJ1-6; D is possibly TRBD1 (5 bases). With 0 bases removed from V and 7 bases from J, the gap between germline ends came to 28 bases. Germline V gene lookup returns CDR1 SGHVS and CDR2 FQNEAQ. The CDR3 sequence is 21 residues long. CDR3 DNA: TGTGCCAGCAGCTTAGCCCGCTTCCTCACCAGCGGGACCCGGGAAAATTCACCCCTCCACTTT. It encodes CASSLARFLTSGTRENSPLHF.

This clonotype was observed at least ten times. The chain recombines TRBV12-5 with TRBJ2-1; D is ambiguous. The CDR3 spans 12 residues. V shed 2 bases and J shed 6 bases, with 5 bases lying between them. Germline CDR1 is LGHNT and CDR2 is FRNRAP. The CDR3 protein is CASGLFSNEQFF. CDR3 nucleotide sequence: TGTGCTAGTGGTTTGTTTAGCAATGAGCAGTTCTTC.

This clonotype showed up just a few times. The gene calls are TRBV4-1 and TRBJ1-1; D may be TRBD1 (5 bases). V was pared by 0 bases and J by 5 bases, with 13 bases between. Germline V CDR1 and CDR2: MGHRA, YSYEKL. The CDR3 extends over 15 amino acids. CDR3 loop: CASSQDPGRDTEAFF. The CDR3 nucleotides read TGCGCCAGCAGCCAAGACCCGGGCAGGGATACTGAAGCTTTCTTT.

This clonotype occurred many times. This sequence joins TRBV18 and TRBJ1-4; 7 bases align to TRBD1. Germline trimming cut 3 bases from V and 7 bases from J; bases unmatched to any gene: 14. CDR1 and CDR2 from the germline V gene are KGHSH and LQKENI. The CDR3 totals 17 residues. Here the CDR3 reads CASSPTPRTGLTEKLFF. The CDR3 DNA is TGTGCCAGCTCACCGACCCCCAGGACAGGACTGACTGAAAAACTGTTTTTT.

V usage is TRBV3-1 and J usage is TRBJ2-4; D not resolved. The CDR3 covers 18 residues. CDR1 and CDR2 from the germline V gene are LGHDT and YNNKEL (reference sequence). Trimming removed 4 bases from V and 2 bases from J, with 21 bases in between. CDR3 amino acids: CASSPPFLARGSKNIQYF. CDR3 bases: TGTGCCAGCAGCCCTCCTTTTTTGGCCAGAGGATCCAAAAACATTCAGTACTTC.

The chain recombines TRBV15 with TRBJ1-5, with 10 bases matching TRBD1. CDR1 and CDR2 from the germline V gene are LNHNV and YYDKDF (reference sequence). The CDR3 has 15 residues. Losses at the gene ends were 6 bases for V and 9 bases for J; bases not matched to a gene: 11. CDR3 nucleotide sequence: TGTGCCACCAGTTCCCGGACAGGGGGGATCTGGCCCCAGCATTTT. This gives the protein CATSSRTGGIWPQHF.

V and J are TRBV11-1 and TRBJ2-1; TRBD2 matches 13 bases. The V and J ends lost 5 bases and 10 bases, in that order; junction bases with no gene match: 11. The CDR3 loop spans 16 amino acids. In germline, CDR1 is SGHAT, CDR2 FQDESV (reference sequence). The CDR3 nucleotides read TGTGCCAGCAGCCACGGACTAGCGGGAGAAGGTAGGGAGCAGTTCTTC. As protein: CASSHGLAGEGREQFF. The variable domain in full, with the rest retrieved from reference TRBV11-1 and TRBJ2-1, is EAEVAQSPRYKITEKSQAVAFWCDPISGHATLYWYRQILGQGPELLVQFQDESVVDDSQLPKDRFSAERLKGVDSTLKIQPAELGDSAMYLCASSHGLAGEGREQFFGPGTRLTVL.

This clonotype was seen repeatedly, ten times or more. The chain recombines TRBV20-1 with TRBJ2-3; TRBD1 is a possible D gene (7 bases). The CDR3 runs to 15 residues. Looked up from germline, CDR1 is DFQATT and CDR2 is SNEGSKA (reference sequence). The V and J ends lost 6 bases and 0 bases respectively, with 16 bases between them. CDR3 nucleotide sequence: TGCAGTGCGCAGGGGGGTCCCGCTAGCACAGATACGCAGTATTTT. As protein: CSAQGGPASTDTQYF.

V usage is TRBV3-1 and J usage is TRBJ2-7; 7 bases align to TRBD1. The CDR3 extends over 15 amino acids. CDR1 and CDR2 (germline): LGHDT, YNNKEL (reference sequence). V lost 5 bases and J lost 4; bases outside the gene matches: 11. CDR3 protein: CASSSRFTRGYEQYF. The CDR3 DNA is TGTGCCAGCAGCTCCCGATTTACCAGGGGGTACGAGCAGTACTTC.

This clonotype was counted many times. This sequence joins TRBV25-1 and TRBJ1-4; 9 bases map to TRBD1. The trim removed 3 bases at V and 10 bases at J, leaving 6 bases unmatched. The germline CDR1 and CDR2 sequences are MGHDK and SYGVNS. The CDR3 length is 14 residues. The CDR3 DNA reads as TGTGCCAGCAGTGACCCGACAGGGGGTGCAAAACTGTTTTTT. It is translated as CASSDPTGGAKLFF.